This T cell receptor beta chain was obtained from a study of blood T cell repertoires in COVID-19. The table came from immunoSEQ multiplex PCR; TCRdb's copy has only in-frame clones and leaves some out. The top ten clones hold around 15% of a sample with tens of thousands of clones, 84% of them seen once. The CDR3 sequence is 15 residues long. Per the germline V gene, CDR1 is LGHDT and CDR2 is YNNKEL (reference sequence). Between the trimmed V and J ends, which lost 4 bases and 6 bases, there was a span of 19 bases. Seattle enrolled patients during active infection and tracked them longitudinally. Sequenced: peripheral blood. The rearrangement joins TRBV3-1 (or the pseudogene TRBV3-2) to TRBJ2-7; possible D gene TRBD2, 6 bases. This receptor was obtained from a man aged 55 to 70 with COVID-19, enrolled during active disease. The CDR3 loop is CASSPSRGNGVEQYF. CDR3 DNA sequence: TGTGCCAGCAGCCCCTCGCGCGGGAACGGGGTCGAGCAGTACTTC.